This TCR beta chain was obtained from a study of OX40 agonist ivuxolimab in advanced cancers. As for the study in general: Three patients showed partial responses: one hepatocellular carcinoma and two cutaneous melanoma cases.

The data were produced by immunoSEQ multiplex PCR, yet TCRdb's version contains in-frame clones alone and is incomplete. This sample has roughly 26,000 clones; 79% occur once, and the top ten carry about a quarter. The germline CDR1 and CDR2 sequences are MRHNA and SNTAGT. The CDR3 spans 15 residues. The ends lost 4 bases at V and 1 base at J; junction bases unmatched: 2. Blood draws occurred at baseline, cycle 4 day 1, and cycle 7 day 1. The sample in question was CD4+ or CD8+ T cells sorted from blood, obtained in a trial of the OX40 agonist ivuxolimab. The receptor's source is an adult with an advanced solid tumor such as melanoma, head and neck, liver or kidney cancer. The rearrangement joins TRBV6-4 to TRBJ2-3, with TRBD1 identical over 10 bases. CDR3: CASSGGTGGTDTQYF. The CDR3 nucleotides read TGTGCCAGCAGTGGCGGGACAGGGGGCACAGATACGCAGTATTTT.